This record concerns one T cell receptor (beta chain) sequence. This clone was detected once. Its binding antigen is unknown. Base-call qualities are not available, and no considerably larger clone is one nucleotide away. The intended sense of this specimen's time point label: week 47, end of study. Each vaccine dose was 300 ug of a 20-mer mutant IDH1 peptide in Montanide, given subcutaneously with topical imiquimod. Patients were given eight vaccinations, in weeks 1, 3, 5, 7, 11, 15, 19 and 23, which matched visits V03 through V10. Donors had newly diagnosed WHO grade 3 or 4 IDH1-mutant astrocytomas with loss of nuclear ATRX. The samples were drawn from NOA16, a multicentre, single-arm, open-label phase I trial in Germany that tested a mutant IDH1 peptide vaccine in humans for the first time. Genomic DNA for TCRB sequencing was extracted from EDTA blood using the DNeasy Blood and Tissue Kit. According to the germline V gene, CDR1 reads MNHNS and CDR2 reads SASEGT. From the cysteine through the phenylalanine, the CDR3 covers 18 amino acids. Of all the DNA, just the CDR3 is kept, 54 bases in frame from base 1. V trim: 3 bases; J trim: 0 bases; unmatched bases: 8.

The library was made by the immunoSEQ multiplex PCR assay. Rearranged TCR beta chain sequences were amplified using the hsTCRB Kit according to the manufacturer's protocol. Sequencing of TCRB libraries was carried out on an Illumina MiSeq. On the authors' methods: The kit vendor's proprietary platform handled demultiplexing, trimming and gene mapping. TCRdb took this table from immuneACCESS and kept in-frame rearrangements with V and J called. Such tables lack part of the clones; where checked against another copy, unresolved V genes explain under half of the gap, and the rest is unexplained. The V and J calls and clone size come from that table; D and trimming were worked out from the DNA. This sample gives about 34,000 clones in total; around nine tenths of them show up just once. The leading ten clones occupy 5.1% of the sample. This sample was included in a study of a mutant IDH1 vaccine in newly diagnosed glioma (dated by TCRdb to about 2021). In the study overall: In the chemotherapy-containing groups, vaccination started alongside temozolomide cycles, whereas in patients who had radiotherapy alone it started 4-6 weeks after radiotherapy. Six visits were used for peripheral blood collection: V03 (baseline), V05, V07, V10, V12 and V13. Before enrollment, patients had received standard therapy of radiotherapy alone, temozolomide alone, or radiochemotherapy with temozolomide; most received the combination. Of the 25 to 35 treated patients, about 62% were male and around 38% were female, and a mean age of around 40 years was recorded. The week-35 safety follow-up took place at visit V12, and the week-47 end of study took place at visit V13. For exploratory analyses, longitudinal TCRB deep sequencing was carried out in 25 to 30 treated patients wherever samples were available.

Findings and caveats that apply to the study as a whole: Immune responses induced by the vaccine were seen in 90% to 95% of patients across multiple MHC alleles. The authors stated that sample limitations prevented analyses of patient blood samples from being reproduced. PBMC samples for TCRB deep sequencing were selected based on availability. Pseudoprogression seemed to be unrelated to changes in the top peripheral T cell clonotypes found by TCRB sequencing.

Rearrangement joined TRBV6-1 to TRBJ1-2; 12 middle bases align to TRBD1. The specimen was PBMCs, collected from a glioma patient whose treatment included an IDH1 peptide vaccine. The TCR comes from a woman aged 40-49 years with glioma. The CDR3 loop reads CASSDPGTGGRANYGYTF. The DNA sequence follows: TGTGCCAGCAGTGATCCAGGGACAGGGGGCCGAGCTAACTATGGCTACACCTTC.